This entry describes one T cell receptor beta chain. The antigen is not known. The entry originates in a study of radiotherapy plus CTLA-4 blockade in lung cancer. About the research overall: In less than 20% of patients, objective responses were seen; 30% to 35% had disease control. General observations from the study: The best prediction of response reportedly came from early blood T cell clone dynamics, with interferon-beta. Once radiotherapy plus ipilimumab had been given, TCR clones derived from tumor expanded in blood.

With 4 bases removed from V and 0 bases from J, the gap between germline ends came to 10 bases. The CDR3 has 13 residues. Looked up from germline, CDR1 is SQVTM and CDR2 is ANQGSEA. The assay was immunoSEQ multiplex PCR, and TCRdb's table has in-frame clones only and misses some. Among 45,000 to 55,000 clones, around 77% were seen once, and the ten largest hold 11%. Patients in the study, people with chemo-refractory metastatic non-small-cell lung cancer, received focal radiation plus ipilimumab CTLA-4 blockade. The chain uses TRBV29-1 and TRBJ2-7, with D uncertain. The sample in question was peripheral blood, obtained from a patient treated with radiotherapy plus ipilimumab. The TCR sequence derives from a human donor with non-small cell lung cancer who had stable disease on radiotherapy plus ipilimumab. The CDR3 sequence: CSVVDVYSYEQYF. DNA of the CDR3: TGCAGCGTTGTGGACGTCTACTCCTACGAGCAGTACTTC.